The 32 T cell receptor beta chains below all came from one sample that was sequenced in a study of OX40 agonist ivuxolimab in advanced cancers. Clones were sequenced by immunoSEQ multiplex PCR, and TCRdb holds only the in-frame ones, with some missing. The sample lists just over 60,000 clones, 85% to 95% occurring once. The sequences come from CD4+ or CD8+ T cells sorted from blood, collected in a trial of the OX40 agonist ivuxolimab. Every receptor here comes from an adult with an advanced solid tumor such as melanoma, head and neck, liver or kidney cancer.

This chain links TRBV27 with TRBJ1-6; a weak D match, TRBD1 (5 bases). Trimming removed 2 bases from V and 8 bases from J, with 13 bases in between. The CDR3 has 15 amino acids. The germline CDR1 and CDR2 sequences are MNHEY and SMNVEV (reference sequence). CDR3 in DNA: TGTGCCAGCAGTTTAGAAGGATGGGGCGATTCACCCCTCCACTTT. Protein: CASSLEGWGDSPLHF.

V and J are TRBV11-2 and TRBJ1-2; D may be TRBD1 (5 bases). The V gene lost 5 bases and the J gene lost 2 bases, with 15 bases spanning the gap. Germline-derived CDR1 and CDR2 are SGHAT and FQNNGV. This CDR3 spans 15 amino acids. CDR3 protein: CASSPTRGQNYGYTF. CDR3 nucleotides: TGTGCCAGCAGCCCGACCCGGGGCCAAAACTATGGCTACACCTTC.

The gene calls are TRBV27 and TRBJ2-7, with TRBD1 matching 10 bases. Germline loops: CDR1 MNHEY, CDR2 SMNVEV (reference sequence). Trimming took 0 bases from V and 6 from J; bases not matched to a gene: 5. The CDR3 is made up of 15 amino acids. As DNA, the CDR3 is TGTGCCAGCAGTTTATCCGAGACAGGGGGCTTCGAGCAGTACTTC. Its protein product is CASSLSETGGFEQYF.

In nucleotides, the CDR3 is TGTGCCAGCAGCTTTTACGGGGGGCTTCGGGAGCAGTACTTC. It translates to CASSFYGGLREQYF. V usage is TRBV7-9 and J usage is TRBJ2-7, with a weak D call TRBD2 (7 bases). Germline values: CDR1 SEHNR, CDR2 FQNEAQ (reference sequence). CDR3 length equals 14 residues. V shed 3 bases and J shed 7 bases, with 16 bases lying between them.

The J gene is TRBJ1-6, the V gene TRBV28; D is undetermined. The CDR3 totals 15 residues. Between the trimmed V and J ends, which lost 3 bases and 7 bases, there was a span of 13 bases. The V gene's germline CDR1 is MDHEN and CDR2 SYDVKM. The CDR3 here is CASSLGAGENSPLHF. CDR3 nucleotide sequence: TGTGCCAGCAGTTTGGGTGCAGGTGAAAATTCACCCCTCCACTTT.

DNA for the CDR3: TGTGCCAGCAGCTCGGGAATCCTAGGGGGCTACAATGAGCAGTTCTTC. It translates to CASSSGILGGYNEQFF. The chain combines TRBV11-2 with TRBJ2-1; maybe TRBD1 (6 bases). The CDR3 runs 16 residues. From germline, CDR1 is SGHAT and CDR2 FQNNGV. Deletions cut 4 bases from V and 3 bases from J, with 16 bases between.

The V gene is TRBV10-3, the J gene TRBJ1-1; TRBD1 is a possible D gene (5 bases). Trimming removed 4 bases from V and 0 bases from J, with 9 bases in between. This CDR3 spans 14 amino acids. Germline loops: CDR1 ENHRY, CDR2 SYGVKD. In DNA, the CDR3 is TGTGCCATCAGTGTTTTGGGGCTGAACACTGAAGCTTTCTTT. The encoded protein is CAISVLGLNTEAFF.

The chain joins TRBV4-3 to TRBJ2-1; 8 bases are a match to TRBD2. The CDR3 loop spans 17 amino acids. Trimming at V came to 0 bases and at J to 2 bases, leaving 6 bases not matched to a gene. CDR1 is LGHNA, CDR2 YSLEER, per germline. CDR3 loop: CASSQDATSAAYNEQFF. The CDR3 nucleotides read TGCGCCAGCAGCCAAGATGCGACTAGCGCGGCCTACAATGAGCAGTTCTTC.

The CDR3 here is CASNQEPYEQYF. The DNA of the CDR3 is TGTGCCAGCAATCAGGAACCCTACGAGCAGTACTTC. The chain couples TRBV28 to TRBJ2-7; D is unclear. Trimming removed 7 bases from V and 2 bases from J, with 9 bases in between. Germline CDR1 and CDR2: MDHEN and SYDVKM. The CDR3 loop spans 12 amino acids.

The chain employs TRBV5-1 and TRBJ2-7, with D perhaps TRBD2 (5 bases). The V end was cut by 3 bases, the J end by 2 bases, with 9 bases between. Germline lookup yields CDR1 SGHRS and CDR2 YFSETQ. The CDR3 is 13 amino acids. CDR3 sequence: CASSSSTTYEQYF. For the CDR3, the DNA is TGCGCCAGCAGCTCGTCGACTACCTACGAGCAGTACTTC.

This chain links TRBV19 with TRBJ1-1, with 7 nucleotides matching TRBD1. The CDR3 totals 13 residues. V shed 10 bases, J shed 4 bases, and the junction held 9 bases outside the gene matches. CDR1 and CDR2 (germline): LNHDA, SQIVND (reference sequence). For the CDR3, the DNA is TGTGCCACCTCGACAGGGTTAATCACTGAAGCTTTCTTT. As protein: CATSTGLITEAFF.

In DNA form, the CDR3 reads TGTGCCACCAGCAGAGAGTGGGCGGGAGAGCAGTACTTC. This codes for CATSREWAGEQYF. The rearrangement uses TRBV15 and TRBJ2-7, with D tentatively TRBD2 (6 bases). In germline, CDR1 is LNHNV, CDR2 YYDKDF (reference sequence). With 0 bases removed from V and 7 bases from J, the gap between germline ends came to 10 bases. The CDR3 has 13 residues.

CDR3 in amino acids: CASSWEGSGRTDTQYF. CDR3 sequence (DNA): TGTGCCAGCAGTTGGGAAGGTAGCGGGAGGACAGATACGCAGTATTTT. The chain couples TRBV27 to TRBJ2-3, with 10 positions matching TRBD2. The CDR3 covers 16 residues. In germline, CDR1 is MNHEY, CDR2 SMNVEV (reference sequence). Trimming took 4 bases from V and 3 from J; bases not matched to a gene: 7.

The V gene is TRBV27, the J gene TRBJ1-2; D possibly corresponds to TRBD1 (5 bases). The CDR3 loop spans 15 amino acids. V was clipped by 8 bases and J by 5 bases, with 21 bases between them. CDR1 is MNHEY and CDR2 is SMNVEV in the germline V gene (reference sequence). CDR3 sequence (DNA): TGTGCCAGCGGTAGGCGAGGACAAGACGTTTATGGCTACACCTTC. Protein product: CASGRRGQDVYGYTF.

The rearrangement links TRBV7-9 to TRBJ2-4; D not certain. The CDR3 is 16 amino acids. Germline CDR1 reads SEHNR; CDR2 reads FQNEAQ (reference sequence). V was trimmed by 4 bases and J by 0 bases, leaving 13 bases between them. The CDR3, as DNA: TGTGCCAGCAGCTCCTCAGGAGCTCTAGCCAAAAACATTCAGTACTTC. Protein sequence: CASSSSGALAKNIQYF.

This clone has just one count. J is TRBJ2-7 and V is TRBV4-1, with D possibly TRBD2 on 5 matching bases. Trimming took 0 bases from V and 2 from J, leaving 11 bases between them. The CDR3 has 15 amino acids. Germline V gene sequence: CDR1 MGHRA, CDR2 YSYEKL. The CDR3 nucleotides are TGCGCCAGCAGCCAAGAACGGGGAGCTCCCTACGAGCAGTACTTC. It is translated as CASSQERGAPYEQYF.

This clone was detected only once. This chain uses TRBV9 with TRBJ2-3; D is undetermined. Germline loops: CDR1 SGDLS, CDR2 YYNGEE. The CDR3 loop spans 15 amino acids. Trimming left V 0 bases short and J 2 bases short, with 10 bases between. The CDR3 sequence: CASSVELGYTDTQYF. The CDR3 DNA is TGTGCCAGCAGCGTAGAGTTAGGATACACAGATACGCAGTATTTT.

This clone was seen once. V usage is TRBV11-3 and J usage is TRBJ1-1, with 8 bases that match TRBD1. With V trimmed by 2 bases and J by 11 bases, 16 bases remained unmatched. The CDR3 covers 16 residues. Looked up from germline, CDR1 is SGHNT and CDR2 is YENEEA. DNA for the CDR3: TGTGCCAGCAGCTTAAACCCATATGACAGGGGCTTGGAGGCTTTCTTT. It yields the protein CASSLNPYDRGLEAFF.

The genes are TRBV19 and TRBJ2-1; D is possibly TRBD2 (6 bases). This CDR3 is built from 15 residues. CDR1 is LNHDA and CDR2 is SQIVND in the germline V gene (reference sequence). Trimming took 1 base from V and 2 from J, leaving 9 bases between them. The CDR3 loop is CASSIVAGPYNEQFF. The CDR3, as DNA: TGTGCCAGTAGTATAGTTGCGGGACCCTACAATGAGCAGTTCTTC.

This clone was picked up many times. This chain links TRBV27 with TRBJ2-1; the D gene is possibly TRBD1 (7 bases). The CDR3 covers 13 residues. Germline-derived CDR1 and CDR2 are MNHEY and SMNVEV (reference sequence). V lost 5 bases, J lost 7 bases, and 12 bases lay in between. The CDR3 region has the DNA TGTGCCAGCAGTCCAGGGGGAGGTAATGAGCAGTTCTTC. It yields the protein CASSPGGGNEQFF.

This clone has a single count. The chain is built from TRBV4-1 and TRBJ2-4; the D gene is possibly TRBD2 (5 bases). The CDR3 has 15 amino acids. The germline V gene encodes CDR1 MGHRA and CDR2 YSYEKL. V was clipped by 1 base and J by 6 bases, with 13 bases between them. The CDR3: CASSQVSGEGNIQYF. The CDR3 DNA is TGCGCCAGCAGCCAAGTCTCCGGGGAAGGAAACATTCAGTACTTC.

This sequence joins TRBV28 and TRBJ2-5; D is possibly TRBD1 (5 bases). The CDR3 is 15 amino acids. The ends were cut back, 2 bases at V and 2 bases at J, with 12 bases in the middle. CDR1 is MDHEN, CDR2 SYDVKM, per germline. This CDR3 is CASSLGADFQETQYF. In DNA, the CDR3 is TGTGCCAGCAGTTTAGGGGCAGACTTTCAAGAGACCCAGTACTTC.

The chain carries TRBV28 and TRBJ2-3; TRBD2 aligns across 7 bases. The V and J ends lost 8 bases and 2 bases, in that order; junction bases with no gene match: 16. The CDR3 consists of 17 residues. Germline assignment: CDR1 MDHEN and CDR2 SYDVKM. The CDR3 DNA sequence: TGTGCCAGCCTCGGGTTAGGAGGGAGGGATAACACAGATACGCAGTATTTT. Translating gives CASLGLGGRDNTDTQYF.

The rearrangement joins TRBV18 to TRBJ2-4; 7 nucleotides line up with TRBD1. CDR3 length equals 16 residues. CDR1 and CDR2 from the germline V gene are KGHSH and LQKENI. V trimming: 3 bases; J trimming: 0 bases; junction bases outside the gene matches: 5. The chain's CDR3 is CASSPGQNIAKNIQYF. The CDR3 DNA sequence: TGTGCCAGCTCACCGGGACAGAACATAGCCAAAAACATTCAGTACTTC.

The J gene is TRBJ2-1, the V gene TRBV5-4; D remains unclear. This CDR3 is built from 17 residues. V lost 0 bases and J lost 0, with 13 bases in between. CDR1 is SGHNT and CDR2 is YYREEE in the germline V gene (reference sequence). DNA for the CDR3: TGTGCCAGCAGCTTGGGGCGGCGAGAAGACTCCTACAATGAGCAGTTCTTC. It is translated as CASSLGRREDSYNEQFF.

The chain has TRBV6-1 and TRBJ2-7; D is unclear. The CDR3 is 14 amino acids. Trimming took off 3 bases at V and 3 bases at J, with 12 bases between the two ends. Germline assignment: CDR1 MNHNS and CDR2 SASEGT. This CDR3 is CASSDNRAYYEQYF. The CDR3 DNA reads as TGTGCCAGCAGTGATAATAGGGCCTACTACGAGCAGTACTTC.

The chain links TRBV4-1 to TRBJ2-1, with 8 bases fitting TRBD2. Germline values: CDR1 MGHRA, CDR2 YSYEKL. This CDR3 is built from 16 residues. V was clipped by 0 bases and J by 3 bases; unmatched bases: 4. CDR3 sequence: CASSQDQLADYNEQFF. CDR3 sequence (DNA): TGCGCCAGCAGCCAAGATCAACTAGCGGACTACAATGAGCAGTTCTTC.

The chain's CDR3 is CASSLGGGTQYF. The CDR3 DNA reads TGTGCCAGCAGCTTAGGAGGGGGTACGCAGTATTTT. The chain employs TRBV7-2 and TRBJ2-3; maybe TRBD1 (6 bases). The CDR3 is 12 residues long. V was pared by 1 base and J by 8 bases, with 7 bases between. Germline V gene lookup returns CDR1 SGHTA and CDR2 FQGNSA.

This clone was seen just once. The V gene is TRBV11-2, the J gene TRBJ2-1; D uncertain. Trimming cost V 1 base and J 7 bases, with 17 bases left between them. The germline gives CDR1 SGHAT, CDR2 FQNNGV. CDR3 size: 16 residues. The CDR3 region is CASSLGGGGFRNEQFF. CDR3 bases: TGTGCCAGCAGCTTAGGAGGTGGCGGATTTAGGAATGAGCAGTTCTTC.

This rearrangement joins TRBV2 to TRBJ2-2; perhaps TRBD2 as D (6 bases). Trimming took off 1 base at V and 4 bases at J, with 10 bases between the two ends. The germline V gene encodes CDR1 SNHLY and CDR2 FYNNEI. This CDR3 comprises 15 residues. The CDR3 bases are TGTGCCAGCAGTGAAGTTCAGGGAGGCACCGGGGAGCTGTTTTTT. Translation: CASSEVQGGTGELFF.

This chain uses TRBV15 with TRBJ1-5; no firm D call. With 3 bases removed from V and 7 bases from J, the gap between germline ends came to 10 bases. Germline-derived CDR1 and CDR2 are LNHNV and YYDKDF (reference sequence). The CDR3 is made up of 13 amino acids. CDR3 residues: CATSSAGTQPQHF. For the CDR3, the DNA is TGTGCCACCAGCAGCGCAGGCACCCAGCCCCAGCATTTT.

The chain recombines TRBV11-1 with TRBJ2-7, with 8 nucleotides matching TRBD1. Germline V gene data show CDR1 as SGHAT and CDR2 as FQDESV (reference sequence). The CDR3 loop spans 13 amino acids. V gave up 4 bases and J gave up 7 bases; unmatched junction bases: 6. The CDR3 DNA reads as TGTGCCAGCAGCTCCACAGGGGGGAGGGAGCAGTACTTC. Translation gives CASSSTGGREQYF.